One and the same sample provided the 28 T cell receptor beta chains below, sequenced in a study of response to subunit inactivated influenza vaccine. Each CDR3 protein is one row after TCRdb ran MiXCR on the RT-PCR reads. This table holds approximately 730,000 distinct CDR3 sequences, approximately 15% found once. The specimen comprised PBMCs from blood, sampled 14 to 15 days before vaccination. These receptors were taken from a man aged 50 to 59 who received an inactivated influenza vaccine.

The CDR3 is CASSYLLRESNEQFF. For the CDR3, the DNA is TGTGCCAGCAGTTACCTGTTAAGGGAGTCGAATGAGCAGTTCTTC. The chain joins TRBV28 to TRBJ2-1, with D possibly matching TRBD2 (5 bases). The germline V and J ends were trimmed by 4 bases and 7 bases, with 17 bases remaining between them. Looked up from germline, CDR1 is MDHEN and CDR2 is SYDVKM. CDR3 size: 15 residues.

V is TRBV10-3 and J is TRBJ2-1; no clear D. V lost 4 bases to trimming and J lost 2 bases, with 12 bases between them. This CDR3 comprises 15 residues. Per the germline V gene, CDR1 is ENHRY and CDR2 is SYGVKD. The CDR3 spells CAISGSESPYNEQFF. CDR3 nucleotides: TGTGCCATCAGTGGGAGCGAGTCCCCCTACAATGAGCAGTTCTTC.

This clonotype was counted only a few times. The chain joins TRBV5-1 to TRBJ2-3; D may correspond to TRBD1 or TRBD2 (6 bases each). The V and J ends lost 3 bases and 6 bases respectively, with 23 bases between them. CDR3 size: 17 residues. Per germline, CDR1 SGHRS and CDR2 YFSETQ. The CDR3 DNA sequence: TGCGCCAGCAGCTCCGCAAGGGGGGCAAGGTCAGCGGATACGCAGTATTTT. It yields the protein CASSSARGARSADTQYF.

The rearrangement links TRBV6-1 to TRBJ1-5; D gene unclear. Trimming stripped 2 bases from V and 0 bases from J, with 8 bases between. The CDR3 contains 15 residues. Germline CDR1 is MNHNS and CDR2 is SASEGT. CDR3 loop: CASSEPPSSNQPQHF. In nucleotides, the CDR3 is TGTGCCAGCAGTGAACCCCCCAGTAGCAATCAGCCCCAGCATTTT.

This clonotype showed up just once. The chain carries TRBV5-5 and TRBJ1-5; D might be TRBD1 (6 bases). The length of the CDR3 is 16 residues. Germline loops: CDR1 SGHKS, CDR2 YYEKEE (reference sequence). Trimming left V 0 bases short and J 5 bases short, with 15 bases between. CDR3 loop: CASSLAIRGGDQPQHF. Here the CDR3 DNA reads TGTGCCAGCAGCTTGGCCATCAGGGGCGGGGATCAGCCCCAGCATTTT.

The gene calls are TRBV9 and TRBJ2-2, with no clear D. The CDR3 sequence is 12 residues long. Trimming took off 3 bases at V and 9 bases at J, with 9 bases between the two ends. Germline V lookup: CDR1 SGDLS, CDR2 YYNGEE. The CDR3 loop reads CASSAQPRELFF. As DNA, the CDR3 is TGTGCCAGCAGCGCTCAGCCGAGGGAGCTGTTTTTT.

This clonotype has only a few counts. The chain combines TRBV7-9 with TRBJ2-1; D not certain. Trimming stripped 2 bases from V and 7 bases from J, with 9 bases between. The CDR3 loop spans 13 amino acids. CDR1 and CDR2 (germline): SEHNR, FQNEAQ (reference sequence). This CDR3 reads CASSLFQENEQFF. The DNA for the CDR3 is TGTGCCAGCAGCTTATTCCAGGAGAATGAGCAGTTCTTC.

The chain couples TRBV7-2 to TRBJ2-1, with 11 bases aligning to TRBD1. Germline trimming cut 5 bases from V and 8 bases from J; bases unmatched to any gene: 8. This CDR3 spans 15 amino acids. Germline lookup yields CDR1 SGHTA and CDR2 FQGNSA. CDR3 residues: CASSTGQGALDEQFF. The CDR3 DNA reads TGTGCCAGCAGCACTGGACAGGGGGCCCTCGATGAGCAGTTCTTC.

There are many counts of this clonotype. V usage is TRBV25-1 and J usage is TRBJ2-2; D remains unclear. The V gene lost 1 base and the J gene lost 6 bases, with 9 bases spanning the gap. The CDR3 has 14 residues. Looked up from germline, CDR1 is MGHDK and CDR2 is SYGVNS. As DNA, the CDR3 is TGTGCCAGCAGTGAATCAGGATGGGCCGGGGAGCTGTTTTTT. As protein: CASSESGWAGELFF.

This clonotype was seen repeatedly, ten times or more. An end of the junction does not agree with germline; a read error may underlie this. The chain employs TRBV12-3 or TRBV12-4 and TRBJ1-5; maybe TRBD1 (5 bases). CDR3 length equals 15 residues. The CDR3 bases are TGCGCCAGCAGCTTGAGCGGGGGGAGCAATCAGCCCCAGCATTTT. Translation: CASSLSGGSNQPQHF.

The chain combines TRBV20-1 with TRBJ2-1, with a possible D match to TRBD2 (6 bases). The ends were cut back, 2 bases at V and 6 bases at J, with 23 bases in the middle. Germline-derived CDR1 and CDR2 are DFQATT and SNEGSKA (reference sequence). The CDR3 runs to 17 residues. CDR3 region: CSARRQRTTTVSNEQFF. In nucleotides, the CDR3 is TGCAGTGCTAGACGACAGAGGACTACGACGGTCTCCAATGAGCAGTTCTTC.

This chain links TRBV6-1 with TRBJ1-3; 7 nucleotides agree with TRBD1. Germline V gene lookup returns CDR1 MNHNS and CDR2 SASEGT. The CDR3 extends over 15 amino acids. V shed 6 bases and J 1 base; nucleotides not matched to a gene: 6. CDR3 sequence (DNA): TGTGCCAGCAGGAGACAGGGATCTTCTGGAAACACCATATATTTT. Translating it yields CASRRQGSSGNTIYF.

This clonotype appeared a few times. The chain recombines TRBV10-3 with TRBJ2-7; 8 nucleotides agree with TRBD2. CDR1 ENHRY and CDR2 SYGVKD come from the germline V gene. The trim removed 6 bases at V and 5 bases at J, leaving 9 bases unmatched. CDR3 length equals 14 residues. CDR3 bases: TGTGCCATCAGGGGAGCGGGGGCCATCGACGAGCAGTACTTC. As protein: CAIRGAGAIDEQYF.

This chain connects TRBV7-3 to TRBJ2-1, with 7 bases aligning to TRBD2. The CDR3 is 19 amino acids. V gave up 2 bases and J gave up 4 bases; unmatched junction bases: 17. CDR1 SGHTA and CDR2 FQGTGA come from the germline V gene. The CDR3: CASSLERSTSPQVYNEQFF. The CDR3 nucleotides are TGTGCCAGCAGCTTAGAGCGATCGACTAGCCCCCAGGTTTACAATGAGCAGTTCTTC. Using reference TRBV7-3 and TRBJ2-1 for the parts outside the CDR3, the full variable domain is GAGVSQTPSNKVTEKGKYVELRCDPISGHTALYWYRQSLGQGPEFLIYFQGTGAADDSGLPNDRFFAVRPEGSVSTLKIQRTERGDSAVYLCASSLERSTSPQVYNEQFFGPGTRLTVL.

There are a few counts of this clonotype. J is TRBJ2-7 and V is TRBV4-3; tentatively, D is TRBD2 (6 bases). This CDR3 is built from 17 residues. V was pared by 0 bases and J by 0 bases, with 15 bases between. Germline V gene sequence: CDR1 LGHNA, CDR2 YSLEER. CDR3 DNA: TGCGCCAGCAGCCAAGATGGGACTCCAGGGCCCTCCTACGAGCAGTACTTC. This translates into CASSQDGTPGPSYEQYF.

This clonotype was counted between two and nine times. For the CDR3, the DNA is TGTGCCAGCAGCCAAGGAGAAAACACCATATATTTT. This sequence encodes CASSQGENTIYF. This chain joins TRBV3-1 and TRBJ1-3; D is ambiguous. The CDR3 is 12 residues long. Trimming removed 1 base from V and 6 bases from J, with 4 bases in between. CDR1 and CDR2 (germline): LGHDT, YNNKEL (reference sequence).

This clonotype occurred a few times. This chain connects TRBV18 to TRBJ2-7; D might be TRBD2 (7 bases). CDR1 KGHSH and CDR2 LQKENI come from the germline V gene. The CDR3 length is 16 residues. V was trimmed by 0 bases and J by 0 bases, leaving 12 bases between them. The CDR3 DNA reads TGTGCCAGCTCACCACCGGGAAGGGGGGGCTCCTACGAGCAGTACTTC. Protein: CASSPPGRGGSYEQYF.

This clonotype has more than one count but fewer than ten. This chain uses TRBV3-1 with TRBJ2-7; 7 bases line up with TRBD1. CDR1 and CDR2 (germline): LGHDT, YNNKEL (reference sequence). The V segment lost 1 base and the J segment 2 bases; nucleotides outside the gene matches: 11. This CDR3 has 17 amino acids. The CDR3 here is CASSQALGTVQPYEQYF. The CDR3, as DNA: TGTGCCAGCAGCCAAGCCCTCGGGACAGTGCAACCCTACGAGCAGTACTTC.

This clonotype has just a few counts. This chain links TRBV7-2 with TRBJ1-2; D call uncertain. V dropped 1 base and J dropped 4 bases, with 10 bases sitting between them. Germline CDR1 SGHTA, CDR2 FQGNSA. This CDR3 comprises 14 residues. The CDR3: CASSLGARSYGYTF. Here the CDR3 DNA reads TGTGCCAGCAGCTTAGGGGCCAGGAGCTATGGCTACACCTTC.

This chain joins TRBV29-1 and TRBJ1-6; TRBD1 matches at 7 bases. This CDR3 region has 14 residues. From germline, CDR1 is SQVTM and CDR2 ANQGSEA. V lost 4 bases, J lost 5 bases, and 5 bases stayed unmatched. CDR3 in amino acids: CSVAETGNNSPLHF. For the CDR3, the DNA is TGCAGCGTTGCTGAGACAGGGAATAATTCACCCCTCCACTTT.

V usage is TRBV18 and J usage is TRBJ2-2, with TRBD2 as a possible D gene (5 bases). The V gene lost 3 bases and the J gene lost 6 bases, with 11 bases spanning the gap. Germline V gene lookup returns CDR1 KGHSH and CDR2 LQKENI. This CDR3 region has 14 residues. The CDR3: CASSPVSGSGELFF. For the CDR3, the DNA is TGTGCCAGCTCACCGGTTTCGGGGTCCGGGGAGCTGTTTTTT.

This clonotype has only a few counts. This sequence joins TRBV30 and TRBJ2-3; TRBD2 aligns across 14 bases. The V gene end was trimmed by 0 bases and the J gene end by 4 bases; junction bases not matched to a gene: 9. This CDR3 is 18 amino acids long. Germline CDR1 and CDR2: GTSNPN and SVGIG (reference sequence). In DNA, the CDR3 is TGTGCCTGGAGTGTTTGGACTAGCGGGGGGCCCCGGGCAGATACGCAGTATTTT. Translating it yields CAWSVWTSGGPRADTQYF.

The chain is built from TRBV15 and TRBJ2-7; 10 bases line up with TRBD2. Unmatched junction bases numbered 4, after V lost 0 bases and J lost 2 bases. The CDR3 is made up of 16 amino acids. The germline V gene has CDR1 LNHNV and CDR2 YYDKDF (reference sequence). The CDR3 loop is CATSRDRGLATYEQYF. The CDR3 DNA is TGTGCCACCAGCAGAGATCGGGGACTAGCGACCTACGAGCAGTACTTC. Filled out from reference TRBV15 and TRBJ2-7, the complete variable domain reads DAMVIQNPRYQVTQFGKPVTLSCSQTLNHNVMYWYQQKSSQAPKLLFHYYDKDFNNEADTPDNFQSRRPNTSFCFLDIRSPGLGDTAMYLCATSRDRGLATYEQYFGPGTRLTVT.

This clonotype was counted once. The CDR3 DNA sequence: TGTGCCAGCTCACCACGCCCGGGGGCTGGGGAGACCCAGTACTTC. Encoded protein: CASSPRPGAGETQYF. V is TRBV18 and J is TRBJ2-5; D may be TRBD1 or TRBD2 (6 bases each). CDR1 is KGHSH and CDR2 is LQKENI in the germline V gene. The CDR3 sequence is 15 residues long. The V and J ends lost 1 base and 5 bases respectively, with 14 bases between them.

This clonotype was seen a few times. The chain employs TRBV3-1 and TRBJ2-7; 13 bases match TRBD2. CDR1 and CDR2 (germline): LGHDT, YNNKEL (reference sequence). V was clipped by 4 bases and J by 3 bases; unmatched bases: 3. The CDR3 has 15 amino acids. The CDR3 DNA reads TGTGCCAGCAGCCGTGGACTAGCGGGAGTCTACGAGCAGTACTTC. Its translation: CASSRGLAGVYEQYF.

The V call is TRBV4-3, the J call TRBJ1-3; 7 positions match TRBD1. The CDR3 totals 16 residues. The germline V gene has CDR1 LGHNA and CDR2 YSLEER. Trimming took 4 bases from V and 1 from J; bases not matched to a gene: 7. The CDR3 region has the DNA TGCGCCAGCAGCCCCACCGGGACAGCGTCTGGAAACACCATATATTTT. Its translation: CASSPTGTASGNTIYF.

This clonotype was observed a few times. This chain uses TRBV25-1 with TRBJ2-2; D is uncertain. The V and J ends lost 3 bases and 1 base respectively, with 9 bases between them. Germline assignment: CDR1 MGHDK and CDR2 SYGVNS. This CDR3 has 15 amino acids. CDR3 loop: CASSDPLMNTGELFF. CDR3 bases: TGTGCCAGCAGTGATCCCTTAATGAACACCGGGGAGCTGTTTTTT.

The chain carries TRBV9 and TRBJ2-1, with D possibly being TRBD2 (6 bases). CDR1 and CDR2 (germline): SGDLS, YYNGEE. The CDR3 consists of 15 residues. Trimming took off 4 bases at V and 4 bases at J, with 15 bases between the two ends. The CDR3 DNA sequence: TGTGCCAGCAGCACCTCCGGGACTTCTTACAATGAGCAGTTCTTC. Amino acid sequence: CASSTSGTSYNEQFF.